Listed below are T cell receptor beta chains from one sample, sequenced in a study of tumour-infiltrating T cells in Burkitt lymphoma. Sequencing was performed with immunoSEQ multiplex PCR; in TCRdb, only in-frame clones are kept and a portion is missing. The table includes about 800 clones, about 70% detected once. Sequenced sample: tumor tissue. Every receptor here comes from a human donor with Burkitt lymphoma. Each CDR3 is given with its conserved first and last residue. The order of the fields is clone size, D gene, J gene, V gene, CDR3 DNA, CDR3 protein. The D gene is left open where the match is weak. The listing skips clone size in some rows; elsewhere it reads once, few, many or a size class.

abundance: .; d_gene: .; j_gene: TRBJ2-7; v_gene: TRBV5-1; CDR3nt: TGCGCCAGCAGCCAAACCCTTCAGGAGAACGAGCAGTACTTC; CDR3aa: CASSQTLQENEQYF
abundance: .; d_gene: .; j_gene: TRBJ2-7; v_gene: TRBV25-1; CDR3nt: TGTGCCAGCAGAGACTGGTACGAGCAGTACTTC; CDR3aa: CASRDWYEQYF
abundance: .; d_gene: .; j_gene: TRBJ2-5; v_gene: TRBV5-5; CDR3nt: TGTGCCAGCAGCTTAGACAGCTACCAAGAGACCCAGTACTTC; CDR3aa: CASSLDSYQETQYF
abundance: .; d_gene: .; j_gene: TRBJ2-2; v_gene: TRBV12-5; CDR3nt: TGTGCTAGTGGTTTGGGCAGGGCGGGATCCGGGGAGCTGTTTTTT; CDR3aa: CASGLGRAGSGELFF
abundance: .; d_gene: TRBD2; j_gene: TRBJ2-7; v_gene: TRBV9; CDR3nt: TGTGCCAGCAGCTCCAGCGGGAACCCCAACGAGCAGTACTTC; CDR3aa: CASSSSGNPNEQYF
abundance: .; d_gene: .; j_gene: TRBJ1-2; v_gene: TRBV5-6; CDR3nt: TGTGCCAGCAGCTTGGAGGCAGCGGAGGGCTACACCTTC; CDR3aa: CASSLEAAEGYTF
abundance: .; d_gene: .; j_gene: TRBJ2-3; v_gene: TRBV7-2; CDR3nt: TGTGCCAGCAGCTTGGTGGGGGGATACGTCACAGATACGCAGTATTTT; CDR3aa: CASSLVGGYVTDTQYF
abundance: once; d_gene: TRBD1; j_gene: TRBJ2-7; v_gene: TRBV7-8; CDR3nt: TGTGCCAGCAGCTTAGCAGGGACAGACTACGAGCAGTACTTC; CDR3aa: CASSLAGTDYEQYF
abundance: .; d_gene: TRBD1; j_gene: TRBJ1-1; v_gene: TRBV9; CDR3nt: TGTGCCAGCAGCGCAGGTACAGGGGATTACACTGAAGCTTTCTTT; CDR3aa: CASSAGTGDYTEAFF
abundance: .; d_gene: .; j_gene: TRBJ1-1; v_gene: TRBV6-6; CDR3nt: TGTGCCAGCGGGGTTGAAGCTTTCTTT; CDR3aa: CASGVEAFF
abundance: few; d_gene: TRBD1; j_gene: TRBJ1-1; v_gene: TRBV19; CDR3nt: TGTGCCAGTAGTATAGGCTGGACAGGGGAAGCTTTCTTT; CDR3aa: CASSIGWTGEAFF
abundance: .; d_gene: .; j_gene: TRBJ1-3; v_gene: TRBV18; CDR3nt: TGTGCCAGCTCACCAAATGGGAGAAACACCATATATTTT; CDR3aa: CASSPNGRNTIYF
abundance: .; d_gene: .; j_gene: TRBJ2-7; v_gene: TRBV27; CDR3nt: TGTGCCAGCAGAGATAATGGGCCGATCGGCGAGCAGTACTTC; CDR3aa: CASRDNGPIGEQYF
abundance: .; d_gene: .; j_gene: TRBJ2-7; v_gene: TRBV10-3; CDR3nt: TGTGCCATCAGTGATTTCTACGAGCAGTACTTC; CDR3aa: CAISDFYEQYF
abundance: .; d_gene: .; j_gene: TRBJ1-5; v_gene: TRBV5-1; CDR3nt: TGCGCCAGCAGCCCAGGACAGTTTAGCAATCAGCCCCAGCATTTT; CDR3aa: CASSPGQFSNQPQHF
abundance: .; d_gene: TRBD1; j_gene: TRBJ1-2; v_gene: TRBV27; CDR3nt: TGTGCCAGCAGTTTATGGACAGGGAGTGGCTACACCTTC; CDR3aa: CASSLWTGSGYTF
abundance: .; d_gene: TRBD1; j_gene: TRBJ2-7; v_gene: TRBV7-8; CDR3nt: TGTGCCAGCAGCATTCCGGGACAGCCTTACTACGAGCAGTACTTC; CDR3aa: CASSIPGQPYYEQYF
abundance: .; d_gene: .; j_gene: TRBJ1-2; v_gene: TRBV7-8; CDR3nt: TGTGCCAGCAGCTTAGCAGTCAGAAACTATGGCTACACCTTC; CDR3aa: CASSLAVRNYGYTF
abundance: .; d_gene: .; j_gene: TRBJ2-7; v_gene: TRBV6-5; CDR3nt: TGTGCCAGCAGACGTTTGGGGGAGTACGAGCAGTACTTC; CDR3aa: CASRRLGEYEQYF
abundance: .; d_gene: TRBD2; j_gene: TRBJ2-1; v_gene: TRBV4-1; CDR3nt: TGCGCCAGCAGCCCCTTAGCGGGTGAGCAGTTCTTC; CDR3aa: CASSPLAGEQFF
abundance: .; d_gene: TRBD2; j_gene: TRBJ2-5; v_gene: TRBV5-8; CDR3nt: TGTGCCAGCAGCTTTGGGTCTAGCGGGACTGCTGGGCCAGAGACCCAGTACTTC; CDR3aa: CASSFGSSGTAGPETQYF
abundance: .; d_gene: TRBD2; j_gene: TRBJ2-1; v_gene: TRBV10-3; CDR3nt: TGTGCCACCCGACATCCGGGGGGTAATGAGCAGTTCTTC; CDR3aa: CATRHPGGNEQFF
abundance: .; d_gene: TRBD2; j_gene: TRBJ2-7; v_gene: TRBV27; CDR3nt: TGTGCCAGCAGTCCCTCCAATGGCGCGGGAGCGACCTACGAGCAGTACTTC; CDR3aa: CASSPSNGAGATYEQYF
abundance: .; d_gene: .; j_gene: TRBJ2-1; v_gene: TRBV10-2; CDR3nt: TGCGCCAGCACCCCGGGGGACAATGAGCAGTTCTTC; CDR3aa: CASTPGDNEQFF
abundance: once; d_gene: TRBD1; j_gene: TRBJ2-5; v_gene: TRBV29-1; CDR3nt: TGCAGCGTTGACAGGACAGGAGAGACCCAGTACTTC; CDR3aa: CSVDRTGETQYF
abundance: .; d_gene: .; j_gene: TRBJ2-1; v_gene: TRBV4-1; CDR3nt: TGCGCCAGCAGACAAGATGGCCCTAGCAATGAGCAGTTCTTC; CDR3aa: CASRQDGPSNEQFF
abundance: .; d_gene: TRBD1; j_gene: TRBJ1-1; v_gene: TRBV27; CDR3nt: TGTGCCAGCAGTTACCAAGTTTCCGGGACAGCGATTGAAGCTTTCTTT; CDR3aa: CASSYQVSGTAIEAFF
abundance: large; d_gene: .; j_gene: TRBJ2-5; v_gene: TRBV5-6; CDR3nt: TGTGCCAGCAGCTTGGCCTTAGAAGGAGAGACCCAGTACTTC; CDR3aa: CASSLALEGETQYF
abundance: once; d_gene: .; j_gene: TRBJ2-6; v_gene: TRBV5-2; CDR3nt: TGTGCCAGCAAACATATTGGTACACAAAGTCGGGCCAACGTCCTGACTTTC; CDR3aa: CASKHIGTQSRANVLTF
abundance: .; d_gene: TRBD1; j_gene: TRBJ2-7; v_gene: TRBV4-1; CDR3nt: TGCGCCAGCAGCCTCGGGACAGGTTCCTTCGAGCAGTACTTT; CDR3aa: CASSLGTGSFEQYF
abundance: .; d_gene: .; j_gene: TRBJ1-2; v_gene: TRBV6-5; CDR3nt: TGTGCCAGCAGTTACTCGCAGGGTGGCTATGGCTACACCTTC; CDR3aa: CASSYSQGGYGYTF
abundance: .; d_gene: TRBD2; j_gene: TRBJ2-2; v_gene: TRBV19; CDR3nt: TGTGCCAGTCAGAGGGAGGGAGGGGAGCTGTTTTTT; CDR3aa: CASQREGGELFF
abundance: .; d_gene: .; j_gene: TRBJ1-2; v_gene: TRBV27; CDR3nt: TGTGCCAGCAGTTATGGAGAGAACTATGGCTACACCTTC; CDR3aa: CASSYGENYGYTF
abundance: .; d_gene: TRBD2; j_gene: TRBJ2-3; v_gene: TRBV11-2; CDR3nt: TGTGCCAGCAGCTTAGATCATTCACTAGCGGGAGGGCAAAGGGGAGATACGCAGTATTTT; CDR3aa: CASSLDHSLAGGQRGDTQYF
abundance: .; d_gene: TRBD1; j_gene: TRBJ2-7; v_gene: TRBV7-2; CDR3nt: TGTGCCAGCAGCTTATTCGGCGTCAGGGGGCTCGGCGAGCAGTACTTC; CDR3aa: CASSLFGVRGLGEQYF
abundance: .; d_gene: .; j_gene: TRBJ1-4; v_gene: TRBV19; CDR3nt: TGTGCCAGTAGGAACTCAGGGTCATGGGCTGGACTGTTTTTT; CDR3aa: CASRNSGSWAGLFF
abundance: once; d_gene: TRBD2; j_gene: TRBJ2-1; v_gene: TRBV2; CDR3nt: TGTGCCAGCTCAAGCGGGGAGGATGAGCAGTTCTTC; CDR3aa: CASSSGEDEQFF
abundance: .; d_gene: .; j_gene: TRBJ1-4; v_gene: TRBV11-2; CDR3nt: TGTGCCAGCAGCGAGGGGGGGCCTAATGAAAAACTGTTTTTT; CDR3aa: CASSEGGPNEKLFF
abundance: .; d_gene: .; j_gene: TRBJ1-1; v_gene: TRBV27; CDR3nt: TGTGCCAGCAGGAAGGGGCAGGGGAGGGCTGAAGCTTTCTTT; CDR3aa: CASRKGQGRAEAFF
abundance: .; d_gene: TRBD2; j_gene: TRBJ2-1; v_gene: TRBV19; CDR3nt: TGTGCCAGTAGACATTTAACCGGGACTAGCGGCTACAATGAGCAGTTCTTC; CDR3aa: CASRHLTGTSGYNEQFF
abundance: .; d_gene: .; j_gene: TRBJ2-1; v_gene: TRBV5-6; CDR3nt: TGTGCCAGCAGCTTAGGAAGTGGCAATGAGCAGTTCTTC; CDR3aa: CASSLGSGNEQFF
abundance: .; d_gene: .; j_gene: TRBJ1-2; v_gene: TRBV28; CDR3nt: TGTGCCACCAACGGCGGGGCAGAAAACTATGGCTACACCTTC; CDR3aa: CATNGGAENYGYTF